Shown below are 12 T cell receptor beta chains from a single sample sequenced in a study of blood T cells in healthy people across ages. The authors ran a second PCR of roughly 6 to 12 cycles using a sample-barcoded 5' primer and a J-beta primer mix. TCRdb fed the 5' RACE reads into MiXCR, producing one record per CDR3 protein. Among more than 1.4 million distinct CDR3 sequences listed, approximately 38% were seen once. Sequencing input: blood. These TCRs come from a woman in her late teens or twenties in good health.

The chain carries TRBV27 and TRBJ2-7; the D call may be TRBD1 or TRBD2 (5 bases each). The CDR3 is 14 residues long. V lost 4 bases, J lost 6 bases, and 16 bases lay in between. Germline CDR1 reads MNHEY; CDR2 reads SMNVEV (reference sequence). The CDR3 is CASSSGTPPCEQYF. The CDR3 coding sequence is TGTGCCAGCAGTTCCGGGACGCCTCCCTGCGAGCAGTACTTC.

This chain links TRBV5-1 with TRBJ2-6; 7 bases agree with TRBD1. The V gene's germline CDR1 is SGHRS and CDR2 YFSETQ. The CDR3 length is 17 residues. The V gene end was trimmed by 1 base and the J gene end by 3 bases; junction bases not matched to a gene: 7. The CDR3 nucleotides read TGCGCCAGCAGCTTGCTTGTTACAGGGGTTGGGGCCAACGTCCTGACTTTC. Its protein product is CASSLLVTGVGANVLTF.

The chain carries TRBV4-1 and TRBJ1-2; TRBD1 is a possible D gene (5 bases). Germline V CDR1 and CDR2: MGHRA, YSYEKL. The V and J ends lost 3 bases and 3 bases respectively, with 11 bases between them. The CDR3 is 14 residues long. The CDR3 reads CASSHGGADYGYTF. DNA of the CDR3: TGCGCCAGCAGCCATGGAGGGGCTGACTATGGCTACACCTTC.

Concerning this clonotype itself: The junction departs from the called germline gene at one end, perhaps through a read error. V is TRBV20-1 and J is TRBJ2-3; TRBD2 matches 8 bases. Germline V gives CDR1 DFQATT, CDR2 SNEGSKA (reference sequence). This CDR3 is built from 17 residues. CDR3 nucleotides: TGCAGTGCTAGACACTTGGGGGGGGGACTAGTCACAGATACGCGGTATTTT. Translation: CSARHLGGGLVTDTRYF.

The V gene is TRBV6-5, the J gene TRBJ2-1; 11 positions agree with TRBD2. V dropped 6 bases and J dropped 14; count of bases not matched to a gene: 12. Germline V gene lookup returns CDR1 MNHEY and CDR2 SVGAGI. The CDR3 is made up of 14 amino acids. The CDR3, as DNA: TGTGCCAGCAGATCGGGACTAGCGGACCCCCGGGAGTTCTTC. Encoded protein: CASRSGLADPREFF.

In this sample, this clonotype turned up a few times. The chain carries TRBV12-5 and TRBJ2-7, with D possibly TRBD2 on 5 matching bases. This CDR3 spans 16 amino acids. Trimming left V 3 bases short and J 7 bases short, with 22 bases between. CDR1 is LGHNT and CDR2 is FRNRAP in the germline V gene. The CDR3 region is CASGLRGPSSYNEQYF. DNA of the CDR3: TGTGCTAGTGGTTTAAGAGGGCCGAGCTCCTACAATGAGCAGTACTTC. The entire variable domain, with the rest obtained from reference TRBV12-5 and TRBJ2-7, is as follows: DARVTQTPRHKVTEMGQEVTMRCQPILGHNTVFWYRQTMMQGLELLAYFRNRAPLDDSGMPKDRFSAEMPDATLATLKIQPSEPRDSAVYFCASGLRGPSSYNEQYFGPGTRLTVT.

Comments on this clonotype: A read error may produce the germline difference seen at one junction end. The chain recombines TRBV7-6 with TRBJ1-6; D gene ambiguous. This CDR3 comprises 15 residues. Per germline, CDR1 SGHVS and CDR2 FNYEAQ. CDR3 residues: CASSLDDVGNSPPHF. Written as DNA, the CDR3 is TGTGCCAGCAGCTTAGACGACGTGGGGAATTCACCCCCCCACTTT.

This clonotype was recorded a few times. J is TRBJ2-7 and V is TRBV6-1; D is ambiguous. Germline V gene data show CDR1 as MNHNS and CDR2 as SASEGT. Trimming stripped 8 bases from V and 1 base from J, with 12 bases between. This CDR3 region has 13 residues. The chain's CDR3 is CASLLTVSYEQYF. DNA of the CDR3: TGTGCCAGCCTCCTGACGGTGTCCTACGAGCAGTACTTC.

This clonotype occurred a few times. The V call is TRBV3-1, the J call TRBJ2-3; D gene ambiguous. Trimming took 0 bases from V and 6 from J, leaving 10 bases between them. The CDR3 totals 14 residues. Germline loops: CDR1 LGHDT, CDR2 YNNKEL (reference sequence). Here the CDR3 DNA reads TGTGCCAGCAGCCAAGAGTCTAGTTTCGATACGCAGTATTTT. Protein: CASSQESSFDTQYF.

In this sample, this clonotype turned up a few times. The chain recombines TRBV9 with TRBJ2-7; D might be TRBD2 (7 bases). This CDR3 contains 13 residues. Deletions cut 7 bases from V and 0 bases from J, with 11 bases between. Germline V gene lookup returns CDR1 SGDLS and CDR2 YYNGEE. In DNA form, the CDR3 reads TGTGCCAGCGGCGGGGGCAGCTCCTACGAGCAGTACTTC. Its protein is CASGGGSSYEQYF.

This rearrangement joins TRBV25-1 to TRBJ1-5; D gene unclear. This CDR3 has 15 residues. The germline CDR1 and CDR2 sequences are MGHDK and SYGVNS. Trimming left V 1 base short and J 4 bases short, with 11 bases between. CDR3 coding DNA: TGTGCCAGCAGTGAATCTACGGCAGCAAATCAGCCCCAGCATTTT. The encoded protein is CASSESTAANQPQHF.

V usage is TRBV4-1 and J usage is TRBJ1-1; D is possibly TRBD1 (5 bases). V was trimmed by 0 bases and J by 3 bases, leaving 11 bases between them. Germline lookup yields CDR1 MGHRA and CDR2 YSYEKL. The CDR3 consists of 15 residues. The CDR3 nucleotides are TGCGCCAGCAGCCAAGAGCGGGGCCCTGACACTGAAGCTTTCTTT. It encodes CASSQERGPDTEAFF.